This T cell receptor (beta chain) was identified in a study of blood T cells in healthy people across ages (dated by TCRdb to 2013 to 2016). Context from the whole study: Template switching captured roughly one uniquely barcoded TCR beta cDNA molecule per two T cells in model experiments. To track age-related changes in TCR beta repertoire diversity, the study relied on deep sequencing normalized with unique cDNA molecular identifiers. The donors were divided into four age groups: young (average approximately 17 years), middle-aged (under 40), aged (about 56) and long-lived (82). To avoid experimental bias, donors of different ages were distributed randomly across sequencing lanes. Two additional independent replicas of 1 million unique cDNA reads from the same blood draw were analyzed for two donors (one aged 18 to 30 and one aged 80 or older). General conclusions and limits of the study: Estimates of total diversity based on one million sequenced T cells were considered lower bounds and underestimates. Because the CMV infection status of the donors was unknown, age-related changes in expanded clonotypes may potentially have been confounded. As age increased, observed TCR beta diversity per million T cells dropped in a roughly linear way, and a significant reduction was already evident by age roughly 40. The long-lived group showed more naive CD4+ T cells, fewer expanded clones and increased TCR diversity than the aged group, suggesting age selection. A strong correlation was found between observed TCR beta diversity and the percentage of naive T cells measured by flow cytometry. Bulk unsorted PBMC profiling prevented conclusive comparison of naive and antigen-experienced compartments.

Systemically healthy Caucasian individuals from Russia, 35 to 50 in total and aged roughly 6 to 90 years, were included as donors. About 10 milliliters of peripheral blood were collected from each donor into EDTA-treated Vacutainer tubes. Ficoll-Paque density-gradient centrifugation was used to isolate PBMCs, with at least 6 million per sample. Total RNA, at least 5 micrograms per sample, was extracted from PBMCs with Trizol reagent. For every donor, flow cytometry on a PBMC aliquot measured the percentage of naive CD45RAhigh/CD27high T cells. Library prep was done by 5' RACE. For sequencing, an Illumina HiSeq 2500 was employed. A second PCR of about 6 to 12 cycles was run with a J-beta primer mix and a sample-barcoded 5' primer. A unique molecular identifier was introduced onto each TCR beta cDNA molecule by a template-switch 5' adaptor carrying 12 random nucleotides. At least 2.5 million CDR3-containing paired-end reads were obtained from each sample. The Mint cDNA synthesis kit, primed by a TRBC-specific oligonucleotide, was used to synthesize first-strand cDNA from all RNA. Following uracil-DNA glycosylase treatment, all cDNA underwent a first 18-cycle PCR with the universal primers M1SS and BC2_uni_R. Per the source publication's procedure: For normalization, 1 million high-quality reads were randomly selected from each sample, with every read carrying a distinct molecular identifier. Reads with shared molecular identifiers were discarded instead of being binned into consensus sequences. MiTCR, set to a Q25 quality threshold and the strictest error-elimination algorithm, was used for CDR3 identification, clonotype clustering and error correction. A nonparametric unseen species model with Euler transformation was used to estimate a lower bound on total TCR beta diversity. TCRdb handled the public reads itself, with Q25 trimming in fastp and clone calling in MiXCR, and kept productive beta chains. Rows with a matching CDR3 protein are joined into one entry that keeps the most common DNA and genes. What appears here as the V and J calls and clone size reflects TCRdb's work, not the paper's. This sample holds approximately 790,000 distinct CDR3 sequences; 60% to 80% were observed only once. The leading ten clones occupy roughly a quarter of the sample.

Measured from the cysteine to the phenylalanine, the CDR3 is 13 residues long. Only the CDR3 portion is preserved as DNA: 39 bases, with reading frame beginning at the first base. V is shortened by 1 base, J by 4 bases, and the region joining them spans 9 bases. In the germline V gene, CDR1 corresponds to SQVTM and CDR2 to ANQGSEA. Turning to this clonotype: Its antigen specificity is not known. No base quality information exists; no much larger clone differs at one position.

Recombination linked TRBV29-1 to TRBJ2-3, with the D gene call left open. This receptor was taken from a man aged 25-45 years in good health. Sequencing used blood. The CDR3 sequence is CSVEASVADTQYF. At the DNA level, the sequence is TGCAGCGTTGAAGCTTCAGTTGCAGATACGCAGTATTTT.